This is a list of T cell receptor beta chains from one sample in a study of regulatory T cells in long-lasting Graves disease. Each CDR3 protein gets one entry after TCRdb re-called the multiplex PCR reads with MiXCR. The sample carries about 470,000 distinct CDR3 sequences, around a fifth recorded once. Here the sequenced sample was peripheral blood mononuclear cells (PBMCs), taken when the disease was refractory, from a patient treated with antithyroid drugs. Every receptor here comes from a female donor with Graves disease. Each CDR3 is given with its conserved first and last residue. Each record gives: CDR3 protein, CDR3 DNA, J gene, clone size, D gene, V gene. The D gene is left open where the match is weak. The size of a clone is reported for some rows only, either as once, few or many, or as a class for expanded clones.

CDR3: CASSNSGLGDRNTIYF; DNA: TGCGCCAGCAGCAATTCCGGACTCGGGGATAGAAACACCATATATTTT; J: TRBJ1-3; size: NA; D: NA; V: TRBV5-1
CDR3: CASSQEEGRRGYTF; DNA: TGTGCCAGCAGCCAAGAAGAAGGACGGAGGGGCTACACCTTC; J: TRBJ1-2; size: NA; D: NA; V: TRBV5-1
CDR3: CSAPVFPEEYF; DNA: TGCAGTGCCCCTGTCTTTCCTGAAGAGTACTTC; J: TRBJ2-7; size: NA; D: NA; V: TRBV20-1
CDR3: CASSWTGVGQFF; DNA: TGTGCCAGCAGTTGGACTGGGGTTGGGCAGTTCTTC; J: TRBJ2-1; size: NA; D: NA; V: TRBV12-3/TRBV12-4
CDR3: CASSLVVQPKISGWSYEQYF; DNA: TGTGCCAGCAGCTTAGTCGTGCAGCCCAAGATTAGCGGGTGGTCCTACGAGCAGTACTTC; J: TRBJ2-7; size: NA; D: TRBD2; V: TRBV7-9
CDR3: CASSYRAETFYNEQFF; DNA: TGTGCCAGCAGTTACCGAGCGGAGACTTTCTACAATGAGCAGTTCTTC; J: TRBJ2-1; size: NA; D: NA; V: TRBV6-2/TRBV6-3
CDR3: CASSEVVGSGNTIYF; DNA: TGTGCCAGCAGTGAAGTCGTGGGATCTGGAAACACCATATATTTT; J: TRBJ1-3; size: few; D: NA; V: TRBV2
CDR3: CASRTGQFEEKLFF; DNA: TGTGCCAGTAGAACCGGACAGTTTGAGGAAAAACTGTTTTTT; J: TRBJ1-4; size: NA; D: NA; V: TRBV19
CDR3: CASSPGTSKAYGYTF; DNA: TGTGCCAGCAGTCCCGGGACTTCCAAAGCCTATGGCTACACCTTC; J: TRBJ1-2; size: many; D: NA; V: TRBV12-3/TRBV12-4
CDR3: CASNLRGHNGYTF; DNA: TGTGCCAGCAACCTCAGGGGCCACAATGGCTACACCTTC; J: TRBJ1-2; size: many; D: NA; V: TRBV28
CDR3: CASSRDSTSSYNSPLHF; DNA: TGTGCCAGCAGCCGGGACAGCACTAGCTCCTATAATTCACCCCTCCACTTT; J: TRBJ1-6; size: many; D: TRBD1; V: TRBV6-1
CDR3: CSARPGTSDSREQYF; DNA: TGCAGTGCTAGACCCGGGACTAGCGACTCTCGTGAGCAGTACTTC; J: TRBJ2-7; size: few; D: TRBD2; V: TRBV20-1
CDR3: CASSLVGVERETQYF; DNA: TGTGCCAGCAGCTTAGTTGGGGTGGAGAGGGAGACCCAGTACTTC; J: TRBJ2-5; size: NA; D: NA; V: TRBV7-2
CDR3: CASSLQGINTEAFF; DNA: TGTGCCAGCAGTCTACAGGGAATAAACACTGAAGCTTTCTTT; J: TRBJ1-1; size: many; D: NA; V: TRBV7-9
CDR3: CASSSTRVRFGANVLTF; DNA: TGTGCCAGCAGTTCAACCCGCGTACGTTTTGGGGCCAACGTCCTGACTTTC; J: TRBJ2-6; size: few; D: NA; V: TRBV27
CDR3: CSVALSPVDSTEAFF; DNA: TGCAGCGTTGCCCTTTCCCCCGTCGATAGCACTGAAGCTTTCTTT; J: TRBJ1-1; size: many; D: NA; V: TRBV29-1
CDR3: CAISDPRVGDQPQHF; DNA: TGTGCCATCAGTGACCCCAGGGTAGGAGATCAGCCCCAGCATTTT; J: TRBJ1-5; size: many; D: NA; V: TRBV10-3
CDR3: CASSLAAAGNYGYTF; DNA: TGTGCCAGCAGCTTAGCTGCCGCAGGGAACTATGGCTACACCTTC; J: TRBJ1-2; size: few; D: NA; V: TRBV7-9
CDR3: CAIPPGVGMISYEQYF; DNA: TGTGCCATCCCCCCGGGGGTAGGTATGATCTCCTACGAGCAGTACTTC; J: TRBJ2-7; size: many; D: NA; V: TRBV14
CDR3: CASKGEEAEQYF; DNA: TGTGCCAGTAAAGGGGAAGAGGCCGAGCAGTACTTC; J: TRBJ2-7; size: many; D: NA; V: TRBV19
CDR3: CASSSTGFLAQPQHF; DNA: TGTGCCAGCAGTTCAACAGGGTTTCTGGCTCAGCCCCAGCATTTT; J: TRBJ1-5; size: many; D: NA; V: TRBV28
CDR3: CSARDPGRNTEAFF; DNA: TGCAGTGCTAGAGATCCAGGGAGGAACACTGAAGCTTTCTTT; J: TRBJ1-1; size: few; D: NA; V: TRBV20-1
CDR3: CAIRGAGDTGELFF; DNA: TGTGCCATCAGGGGGGCGGGAGACACCGGGGAGCTGTTTTTT; J: TRBJ2-2; size: few; D: NA; V: TRBV10-3
CDR3: CASSQSPGAGGVGEQFF; DNA: TGTGCCAGCAGCCAGAGCCCAGGGGCAGGGGGTGTCGGAGAGCAGTTCTTC; J: TRBJ2-1; size: NA; D: TRBD1; V: TRBV3-1
CDR3: CATSDASVPTGELFF; DNA: TGTGCCACCAGTGATGCCTCTGTCCCAACCGGGGAGCTGTTTTTT; J: TRBJ2-2; size: NA; D: NA; V: TRBV24-1
CDR3: CASSLSEDQPQHF; DNA: TGTGCCAGCAGTTTAAGTGAGGATCAGCCCCAGCATTTT; J: TRBJ1-5; size: many; D: NA; V: TRBV12-3/TRBV12-4
CDR3: CATSDLEGYQETQYF; DNA: TGTGCCACCAGTGATTTGGAGGGGTACCAAGAGACCCAGTACTTC; J: TRBJ2-5; size: many; D: NA; V: TRBV24-1
CDR3: CASSLASAVGETQYF; DNA: TGCGCCAGCAGCTTGGCCTCGGCGGTGGGGGAGACCCAGTACTTC; J: TRBJ2-5; size: NA; D: NA; V: TRBV5-1
CDR3: CASSHGLRGRIYGYTF; DNA: TGTGCCAGCAGTCACGGGCTCCGGGGGAGGATCTATGGCTACACCTTC; J: TRBJ1-2; size: NA; D: NA; V: TRBV6-1
CDR3: CASSLGGSHYGYTF; DNA: TGTGCCAGCAGCTTGGGAGGAAGTCACTATGGCTACACCTTC; J: TRBJ1-2; size: few; D: NA; V: TRBV5-6
CDR3: CSVRQGPGETQYF; DNA: TGCAGCGTACGACAGGGCCCCGGAGAGACCCAGTACTTC; J: TRBJ2-5; size: few; D: TRBD1; V: TRBV29-1
CDR3: CATSPLAGHTGELFF; DNA: TGTGCCACCAGTCCACTAGCGGGACATACCGGGGAGCTGTTTTTT; J: TRBJ2-2; size: NA; D: TRBD2; V: TRBV24-1
CDR3: CSVEYPGASEQYF; DNA: TGCAGCGTTGAATATCCGGGGGCGAGCGAGCAGTACTTC; J: TRBJ2-7; size: many; D: NA; V: TRBV29-1
CDR3: CASNSGGAPDTQYF; DNA: TGTGCCAGCAATAGCGGGGGGGCCCCAGATACGCAGTATTTT; J: TRBJ2-3; size: NA; D: TRBD2; V: TRBV28
CDR3: CAGGGPHEQYF; DNA: TGTGCCGGGGGTGGCCCGCACGAGCAGTACTTC; J: TRBJ2-7; size: few; D: NA; V: TRBV28
CDR3: CSVGGLHMNTEAFF; DNA: TGCAGCGTTGGGGGTCTACACATGAACACTGAAGCTTTCTTT; J: TRBJ1-1; size: many; D: NA; V: TRBV29-1
CDR3: CASSPEGARLSYEQYF; DNA: TGTGCCAGCAGTCCGGAGGGGGCGCGTTTGTCCTACGAGCAGTACTTC; J: TRBJ2-7; size: few; D: NA; V: TRBV6-1
CDR3: CASSSRGPGQPQHF; DNA: TGTGCCAGCAGTTCCAGGGGGCCAGGTCAGCCCCAGCATTTT; J: TRBJ1-5; size: NA; D: TRBD1; V: TRBV6-2/TRBV6-3
CDR3: CATSDFSPLNQPQHF; DNA: TGTGCCACCAGTGATTTTAGCCCCCTGAATCAGCCCCAGCATTTT; J: TRBJ1-5; size: NA; D: NA; V: TRBV24-1
CDR3: CASCLDRTDSPNSPLHF; DNA: TGTGCCAGCTGCCTAGACCGAACCGACTCTCCCAATTCACCCCTCCACTTT; J: TRBJ1-6; size: many; D: NA; V: TRBV12-3/TRBV12-4
CDR3: CASSLSGFRSGANVLTF; DNA: TGTGCCAGCAGCTTGAGTGGGTTTCGCTCTGGGGCCAACGTCCTGACTTTC; J: TRBJ2-6; size: NA; D: NA; V: TRBV3-1
CDR3: CSASRGEGNIQYF; DNA: TGCAGTGCTTCCCGGGGGGAGGGGAACATTCAGTACTTC; J: TRBJ2-4; size: NA; D: TRBD2; V: TRBV20-1
CDR3: CASSPGRGVQETQYF; DNA: TGTGCCAGCAGTCCGGGGCGGGGGGTCCAAGAGACCCAGTACTTC; J: TRBJ2-5; size: NA; D: TRBD2; V: TRBV28
CDR3: CATRVWNQPQHF; DNA: TGTGCCACCAGGGTTTGGAATCAGCCCCAGCATTTT; J: TRBJ1-5; size: many; D: NA; V: TRBV28
CDR3: CASSDWDRGSKNTGELFF; DNA: TGTGCCAGCAGCGACTGGGACAGGGGATCTAAGAACACCGGGGAGCTGTTTTTT; J: TRBJ2-2; size: many; D: TRBD1; V: TRBV12-3/TRBV12-4
CDR3: CASSQGAFNYGYTF; DNA: TGCGCCAGCAGCCAGGGGGCATTTAACTATGGCTACACCTTC; J: TRBJ1-2; size: few; D: NA; V: TRBV4-1
CDR3: CATSAPDSSYGYTF; DNA: TGTGCCACCAGTGCCCCCGACAGCAGCTATGGCTACACCTTC; J: TRBJ1-2; size: many; D: NA; V: TRBV24-1
CDR3: CASSLVTGVGYEQYF; DNA: TGTGCCAGCAGCTTAGTGACGGGGGTTGGGTACGAGCAGTACTTC; J: TRBJ2-7; size: many; D: NA; V: TRBV13
CDR3: CATSRSTGVGQPQHF; DNA: TGTGCCACCAGCAGATCCACAGGGGTCGGTCAGCCCCAGCATTTT; J: TRBJ1-5; size: few; D: TRBD1; V: TRBV15
CDR3: CASSISVNQPQHF; DNA: TGTGCCAGTAGTATATCGGTTAATCAGCCCCAGCATTTT; J: TRBJ1-5; size: few; D: NA; V: TRBV19
CDR3: CASSFGLGAVYEQYF; DNA: TGTGCCAGCAGCTTCGGGCTGGGAGCAGTCTACGAGCAGTACTTC; J: TRBJ2-7; size: NA; D: NA; V: TRBV5-6
CDR3: CVSSLGAEETQYF; DNA: TGTGTCAGCAGTTTAGGTGCCGAGGAGACCCAGTACTTC; J: TRBJ2-5; size: NA; D: NA; V: TRBV12-3/TRBV12-4
CDR3: CASHSGADYGYTF; DNA: TGTGCCAGCCACAGCGGGGCGGACTATGGCTACACCTTC; J: TRBJ1-2; size: many; D: NA; V: TRBV25-1
CDR3: CASSTSEEGYEQYF; DNA: TGTGCCAGCAGTACATCCGAGGAAGGCTACGAGCAGTACTTC; J: TRBJ2-7; size: many; D: NA; V: TRBV28